The 26 T cell receptor beta chains in this list originate from one sample, sequenced in a study of cytomegalovirus exposure and HLA in healthy donors. The table came from immunoSEQ multiplex PCR; TCRdb's copy has only in-frame clones and leaves some out. This table holds fewer than 60,000 clones, roughly 93% found once. Material: PBMCs. The receptors shown here come from a woman aged 18-29 years in good health and CMV-seropositive.

The chain is built from TRBV10-1 and TRBJ1-5; 10 bases line up with TRBD1. CDR1 is WNHNN, CDR2 SYGVQD, per germline (reference sequence). Trimming at V came to 4 bases and at J to 6 bases, leaving 9 bases not matched to a gene. The CDR3 spans 16 residues. CDR3 in amino acids: CASSAPWTGGCQPQHF. CDR3 bases: TGCGCCAGCAGTGCACCATGGACAGGGGGGTGTCAGCCCCAGCATTTT.

The chain employs TRBV9 and TRBJ2-2, with a weak D call TRBD2 (6 bases). Deletions cut 2 bases from V and 6 bases from J, with 8 bases between. Germline CDR1 SGDLS, CDR2 YYNGEE. The CDR3 has 13 amino acids. CDR3 sequence: CASSVGGAGELFF. As DNA, the CDR3 is TGTGCCAGCAGCGTGGGGGGTGCCGGGGAGCTGTTTTTT.

This chain joins TRBV18 and TRBJ1-6; no firm D call. The CDR3 contains 15 residues. V gave up 6 bases and J gave up 0 bases, with 9 bases separating them. Germline values: CDR1 KGHSH, CDR2 LQKENI. In DNA, the CDR3 is TGTGCCAGCTCCCCAGAGAGCTCCTATAATTCACCCCTCCACTTT. Its protein product is CASSPESSYNSPLHF.

This chain links TRBV19 with TRBJ1-6, with D uncertain. V lost 2 bases and J lost 7, with 15 bases in between. Germline CDR1 LNHDA, CDR2 SQIVND (reference sequence). There are 16 residues in the CDR3. CDR3 nucleotide sequence: TGTGCCAGTAGTATAACCGCCTGGCAGGTCAATTCACCCCTCCACTTT. It is translated as CASSITAWQVNSPLHF.

The chain employs TRBV9 and TRBJ2-7; 13 nucleotides line up with TRBD2. This CDR3 region has 17 residues. The V and J ends lost 0 bases and 3 bases, in that order; junction bases with no gene match: 6. Germline V lookup: CDR1 SGDLS, CDR2 YYNGEE. CDR3 coding DNA: TGTGCCAGCAGCGTAGGCCTGACTAGCGGGGGGATCTACGAGCAGTACTTC. Translation gives CASSVGLTSGGIYEQYF.

The chain uses TRBV2 and TRBJ2-3; 11 positions match TRBD2. V shed 5 bases and J 0 bases; nucleotides not matched to a gene: 7. The CDR3 runs to 17 residues. Germline CDR1 reads SNHLY; CDR2 reads FYNNEI. CDR3 in amino acids: CASSFSTSGVSTDTQYF. The CDR3 nucleotides are TGTGCCAGCAGTTTCTCGACTAGCGGGGTTAGCACAGATACGCAGTATTTT.

The chain links TRBV2 to TRBJ2-7; D call uncertain. CDR1 and CDR2 from the germline V gene are SNHLY and FYNNEI. V lost 10 bases to trimming and J lost 4 bases, with 11 bases between them. The CDR3 spans 11 residues. Here the CDR3 DNA reads TGTGCCAACAACCCCCAGTACGAGCAGTACTTC. Translating it yields CANNPQYEQYF.

The CDR3 nucleotides are TGTGCCAGCCGCGGGACTAGCGGGGGATACGGGGAGCTGTTTTTT. Its protein is CASRGTSGGYGELFF. The chain joins TRBV7-9 to TRBJ2-2; TRBD2 matches at 14 bases. This CDR3 has 15 residues. Germline CDR1 SEHNR, CDR2 FQNEAQ (reference sequence). Trimming at V came to 8 bases and at J to 7 bases, leaving 6 bases not matched to a gene.

The chain carries TRBV10-2 and TRBJ2-7; 8 bases are shared with TRBD1. The CDR3 runs 14 residues. After removal of 6 bases from V and 5 bases from J, the junction contained 9 bases not matched to a gene. Germline V CDR1 and CDR2: WSHSY, SAAADI. The CDR3 protein is CASSLGQGVHEQYF. CDR3 nucleotide sequence: TGCGCCAGCAGCCTCGGACAGGGAGTCCACGAGCAGTACTTC.

This rearrangement joins TRBV27 to TRBJ2-5; 7 bases fit TRBD2. The V gene's germline CDR1 is MNHEY and CDR2 SMNVEV (reference sequence). This CDR3 has 14 amino acids. V dropped 1 base and J dropped 3; count of bases not matched to a gene: 2. The CDR3 loop is CASSLFAGEETQYF. In nucleotides, the CDR3 is TGTGCCAGCAGTTTATTTGCGGGGGAAGAGACCCAGTACTTC.

The chain has TRBV29-1 and TRBJ1-1; weak D call: TRBD1 (5 bases). CDR3 length: 14 amino acids. CDR1 is SQVTM and CDR2 is ANQGSEA in the germline V gene. Trimming shortened V by 7 bases and J by 0 bases, and 15 bases separated the two germline ends. CDR3 coding DNA: TGCAGCGGGGGACGGGGGTTTGTGAACACTGAAGCTTTCTTT. Its translation is CSGGRGFVNTEAFF.

The chain recombines TRBV7-2 with TRBJ2-5; possibly TRBD2 for D (6 bases). V lost 3 bases and J 5 bases, leaving 16 bases between the germline ends. CDR3 length: 15 amino acids. CDR1 is SGHTA and CDR2 is FQGNSA in the germline V gene. The CDR3 DNA follows: TGTGCCAGCAGCTTTACCGGGACTCAGAGGGAGACCCAGTACTTC. Its translation: CASSFTGTQRETQYF.

J is TRBJ2-5 and V is TRBV7-3; 10 positions agree with TRBD2. CDR3 length: 16 amino acids. Germline-derived CDR1 and CDR2 are SGHTA and FQGTGA. Unmatched junction bases numbered 11, after V lost 5 bases and J lost 5 bases. CDR3 sequence (DNA): TGTGCCAGCAGCCCTATCGGGCGGACTAGCGGCGAGACCCAGTACTTC. Its translation is CASSPIGRTSGETQYF.

V gene TRBV7-9 combines with J gene TRBJ2-5; D possibly corresponds to TRBD2 (7 bases). Germline CDR1 and CDR2: SEHNR and FQNEAQ (reference sequence). V shed 1 base and J shed 1 base, with 10 bases lying between them. The CDR3 loop spans 15 amino acids. DNA for the CDR3: TGTGCCAGCAGCTTAGGGGGGGGCCTCCAAGAGACCCAGTACTTC. It yields the protein CASSLGGGLQETQYF. The full variable domain, its missing parts supplied by reference TRBV7-9 and TRBJ2-5, is DTGVSQNPRHKITKRGQNVTFRCDPISEHNRLYWYRQTLGQGPEFLTYFQNEAQLEKSRLLSDRFSAERPKGSFSTLEIQRTEQGDSAMYLCASSLGGGLQETQYFGPGTRLLVL.

CDR3 amino acids: CASSPGGTRNSPLHF. DNA for the CDR3: TGTGCCAGCTCCCCAGGCGGGACCCGGAATTCACCCCTCCACTTT. V is TRBV2 and J is TRBJ1-6; a weak D match, TRBD1 (5 bases). Germline CDR1 SNHLY, CDR2 FYNNEI. This CDR3 region has 15 residues. Trimming took off 8 bases at V and 7 bases at J, with 18 bases between the two ends.

The chain couples TRBV15 to TRBJ2-6; a possible D gene is TRBD2 (5 bases). Trimming shortened V by 3 bases and J by 2 bases, and 11 bases separated the two germline ends. Germline V gene data show CDR1 as LNHNV and CDR2 as YYDKDF (reference sequence). The CDR3 loop spans 16 amino acids. The CDR3 loop is CATSSGVAAGANVLTF. DNA for the CDR3: TGTGCCACCAGCAGCGGGGTGGCAGCTGGGGCCAACGTCCTGACTTTC. The whole variable domain, filled in from reference TRBV15 and TRBJ2-6, reads DAMVIQNPRYQVTQFGKPVTLSCSQTLNHNVMYWYQQKSSQAPKLLFHYYDKDFNNEADTPDNFQSRRPNTSFCFLDIRSPGLGDTAMYLCATSSGVAAGANVLTFGAGSRLTVL.

The gene calls are TRBV7-2 and TRBJ2-1; a possible D gene is TRBD2 (5 bases). The CDR3 is 15 amino acids. Trimming removed 4 bases from V and 1 base from J, with 11 bases in between. From germline, CDR1 is SGHTA and CDR2 FQGNSA. CDR3 amino acids: CASSSDSLSYNEQFF. In nucleotides, the CDR3 is TGTGCCAGCAGCTCGGACTCGTTATCCTACAATGAGCAGTTCTTC.

CDR3 amino acids: CASSQDRQGGFPYTF. The CDR3 bases are TGCGCCAGCAGCCAAGATCGACAGGGCGGGTTTCCCTACACCTTC. The rearrangement joins TRBV4-3 to TRBJ1-2, with 7 bases matching TRBD1. CDR3 length: 15 residues. CDR1 and CDR2 (germline): LGHNA, YSLEER. V was pared by 0 bases and J by 10 bases, with 11 bases of the junction left unmatched.

CDR3 coding DNA: TGTGCCAGCAGTTACGGGCAGGGCCGTGTTGTTGGCTACACCTTC. This gives the protein CASSYGQGRVVGYTF. The rearrangement links TRBV6-5 to TRBJ1-2; D possibly corresponds to TRBD1 (5 bases). V lost 2 bases to trimming and J lost 7 bases, with 17 bases between them. The CDR3 has 15 amino acids. From germline, CDR1 is MNHEY and CDR2 SVGAGI.

The chain combines TRBV11-2 with TRBJ2-7, with 8 nucleotides matching TRBD1. The germline V gene encodes CDR1 SGHAT and CDR2 FQNNGV. The CDR3 runs 15 residues. V dropped 5 bases and J dropped 0; count of bases not matched to a gene: 6. CDR3 nucleotides: TGTGCCAGCAGCACCCGACAGGGGAGCTCCTACGAGCAGTACTTC. This gives the protein CASSTRQGSSYEQYF.

This clone was counted once. CDR3 nucleotides: TGTGCCAGCTCGACAGGCTCCTACGAGCAGTACTTC. Its translation is CASSTGSYEQYF. The chain joins TRBV18 to TRBJ2-7, with TRBD1 as a possible D gene (6 bases). Deletions cut 6 bases from V and 0 bases from J, with 6 bases between. CDR1 and CDR2 (germline): KGHSH, LQKENI. The CDR3 loop spans 12 amino acids. The whole variable domain, filled in from reference TRBV18 and TRBJ2-7, reads NAGVMQNPRHLVRRRGQEARLRCSPMKGHSHVYWYRQLPEEGLKFMVYLQKENIIDESGMPKERFSAEFPKEGPSILRIQQVVRGDSAAYFCASSTGSYEQYFGPGTRLTVT.

The chain recombines TRBV27 with TRBJ2-5, with 7 bases identical to TRBD2. Per the germline V gene, CDR1 is MNHEY and CDR2 is SMNVEV (reference sequence). The CDR3 runs to 14 residues. Trimming removed 6 bases from V and 5 bases from J; junction bases left unmatched: 9. The CDR3 reads CASSRLAPWETQYF. The CDR3 DNA reads TGTGCCAGCAGCAGACTAGCACCGTGGGAGACCCAGTACTTC.

The chain carries TRBV5-1 and TRBJ2-3; 13 bases agree with TRBD2. The CDR3 is made up of 15 amino acids. The J segment lost 1 base and the V segment lost 5 bases, leaving 1 base of the junction unmatched. The V gene's germline CDR1 is SGHRS and CDR2 YFSETQ. The CDR3 DNA reads as TGCGCCAGCAGACTAGCGGGGGGGGGCACAGATACGCAGTATTTT. This translates into CASRLAGGGTDTQYF.

The chain links TRBV19 to TRBJ1-1, with D tentatively TRBD1 (5 bases). The CDR3 loop spans 13 amino acids. Germline CDR1 is LNHDA and CDR2 is SQIVND (reference sequence). V was cut by 5 bases and J by 5 bases, with 12 bases left in between. In DNA, the CDR3 is TGTGCCAGTAGTGTCTCAGGGAAGACTGAAGCTTTCTTT. This codes for CASSVSGKTEAFF.

The chain employs TRBV10-1 and TRBJ2-1, with D hard to call. The germline CDR1 and CDR2 sequences are WNHNN and SYGVQD (reference sequence). V shed 0 bases and J shed 8 bases, with 11 bases lying between them. The CDR3 length is 14 residues. The CDR3 sequence is CASSESGTDDEQFF. CDR3 nucleotides: TGCGCCAGCAGTGAGTCTGGAACAGACGATGAGCAGTTCTTC.

The chain links TRBV19 to TRBJ1-1; D remains ambiguous. Between the trimmed V and J ends, which lost 5 bases and 1 base, there was a span of 8 bases. The CDR3 consists of 13 residues. The V gene's germline CDR1 is LNHDA and CDR2 SQIVND (reference sequence). The CDR3 DNA reads TGTGCCAGTAGTCCGAGGAAGAACACTGAAGCTTTCTTT. Encoded protein: CASSPRKNTEAFF.